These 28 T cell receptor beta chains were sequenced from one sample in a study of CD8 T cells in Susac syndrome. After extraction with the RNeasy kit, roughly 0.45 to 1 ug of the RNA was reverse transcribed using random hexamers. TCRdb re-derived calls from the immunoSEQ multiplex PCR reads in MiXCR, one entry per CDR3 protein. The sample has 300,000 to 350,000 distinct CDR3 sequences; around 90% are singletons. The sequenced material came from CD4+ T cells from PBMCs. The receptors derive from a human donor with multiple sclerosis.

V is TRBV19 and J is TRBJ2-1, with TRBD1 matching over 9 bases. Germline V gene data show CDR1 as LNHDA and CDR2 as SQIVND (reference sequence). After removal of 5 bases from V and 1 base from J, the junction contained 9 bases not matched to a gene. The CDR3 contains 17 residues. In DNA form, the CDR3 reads TGTGCCAGTAGTGTCTTACAGGGGGCGGGATCCTACAATGAGCAGTTCTTC. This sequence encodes CASSVLQGAGSYNEQFF. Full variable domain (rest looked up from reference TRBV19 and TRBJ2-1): DGGITQSPKYLFRKEGQNVTLSCEQNLNHDAMYWYRQDPGQGLRLIYYSQIVNDFQKGDIAEGYSVSREKKESFPLTVTSAQKNPTAFYLCASSVLQGAGSYNEQFFGPGTRLTVL.

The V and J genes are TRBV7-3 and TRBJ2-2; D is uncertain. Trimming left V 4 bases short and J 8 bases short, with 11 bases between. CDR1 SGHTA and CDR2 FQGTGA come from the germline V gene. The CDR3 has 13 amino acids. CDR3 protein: CASSSPNEGELFF. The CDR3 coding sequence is TGTGCCAGCAGCTCCCCCAACGAGGGGGAGCTGTTTTTT. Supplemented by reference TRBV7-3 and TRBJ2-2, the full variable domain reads GAGVSQTPSNKVTEKGKYVELRCDPISGHTALYWYRQSLGQGPEFLIYFQGTGAADDSGLPNDRFFAVRPEGSVSTLKIQRTERGDSAVYLCASSSPNEGELFFGEGSRLTVL.

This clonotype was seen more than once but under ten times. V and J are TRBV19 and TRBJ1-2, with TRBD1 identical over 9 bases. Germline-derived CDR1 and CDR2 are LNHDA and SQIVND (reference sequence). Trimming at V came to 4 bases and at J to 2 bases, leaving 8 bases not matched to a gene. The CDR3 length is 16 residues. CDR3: CASSNIPGQGNYGYTF. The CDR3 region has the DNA TGTGCCAGTAGTAACATTCCGGGACAGGGCAACTATGGCTACACCTTC.

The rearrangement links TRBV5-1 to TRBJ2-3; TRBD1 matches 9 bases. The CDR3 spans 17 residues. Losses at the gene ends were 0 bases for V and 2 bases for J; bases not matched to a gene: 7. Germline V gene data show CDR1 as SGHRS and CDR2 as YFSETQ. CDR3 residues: CASSLGDRVSLTDTQYF. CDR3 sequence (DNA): TGCGCCAGCAGCTTGGGGGACAGGGTTTCCCTCACAGATACGCAGTATTTT.

For the CDR3, the DNA is TGTGCCAGCAGTGAAGCAAGCCTCAATGAGCAGTTCTTC. Amino acid sequence: CASSEASLNEQFF. The V and J genes are TRBV6-1 and TRBJ2-1; the D is unclear. Germline-derived CDR1 and CDR2 are MNHNS and SASEGT. V was trimmed by 0 bases and J by 6 bases, leaving 6 bases between them. CDR3 length equals 13 residues.

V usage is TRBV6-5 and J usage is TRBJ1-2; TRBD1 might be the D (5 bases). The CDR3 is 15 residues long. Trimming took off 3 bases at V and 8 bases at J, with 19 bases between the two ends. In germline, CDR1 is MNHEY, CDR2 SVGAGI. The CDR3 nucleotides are TGTGCCAGCAGTTATCAGCTAGGCAGTGGGGGAGGCTACACCTTC. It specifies CASSYQLGSGGGYTF.

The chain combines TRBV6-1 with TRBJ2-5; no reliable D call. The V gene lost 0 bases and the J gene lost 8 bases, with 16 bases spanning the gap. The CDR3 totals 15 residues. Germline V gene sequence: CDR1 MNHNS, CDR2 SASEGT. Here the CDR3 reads CASSEADPPSVTQYF. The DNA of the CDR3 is TGTGCCAGCAGTGAAGCAGATCCCCCTTCTGTTACCCAGTACTTC.

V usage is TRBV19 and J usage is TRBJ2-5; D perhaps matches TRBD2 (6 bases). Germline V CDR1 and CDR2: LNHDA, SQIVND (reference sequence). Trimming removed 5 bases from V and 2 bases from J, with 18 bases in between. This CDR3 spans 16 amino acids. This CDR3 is CASSSVVTAGQETQYF. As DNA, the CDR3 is TGTGCCAGTAGTTCCGTGGTGACGGCGGGGCAAGAGACCCAGTACTTC.

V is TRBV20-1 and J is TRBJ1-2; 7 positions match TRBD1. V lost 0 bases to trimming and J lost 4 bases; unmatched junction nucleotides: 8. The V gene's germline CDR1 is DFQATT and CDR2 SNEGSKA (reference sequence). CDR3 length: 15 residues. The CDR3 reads CSARDPRDSTYGYTF. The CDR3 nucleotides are TGCAGTGCTAGAGATCCTCGGGACAGCACCTATGGCTACACCTTC.

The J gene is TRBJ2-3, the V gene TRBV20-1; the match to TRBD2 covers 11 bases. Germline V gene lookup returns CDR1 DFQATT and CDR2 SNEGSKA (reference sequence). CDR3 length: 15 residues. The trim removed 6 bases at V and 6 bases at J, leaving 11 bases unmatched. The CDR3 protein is CSARKLAGVSDTQYF. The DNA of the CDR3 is TGCAGTGCCCGCAAACTAGCGGGAGTAAGTGATACGCAGTATTTT.

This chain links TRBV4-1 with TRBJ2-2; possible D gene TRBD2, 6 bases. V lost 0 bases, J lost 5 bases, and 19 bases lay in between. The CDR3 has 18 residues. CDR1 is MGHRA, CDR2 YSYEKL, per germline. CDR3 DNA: TGCGCCAGCAGCCAAGATCTGGGGACTGCGGTTGAAACCGGGGAGCTGTTTTTT. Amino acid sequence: CASSQDLGTAVETGELFF.

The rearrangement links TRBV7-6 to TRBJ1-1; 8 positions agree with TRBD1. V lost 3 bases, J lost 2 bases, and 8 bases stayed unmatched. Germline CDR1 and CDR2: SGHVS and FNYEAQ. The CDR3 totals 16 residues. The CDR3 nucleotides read TGTGCCAGCAGCTTCCGACCAGGACAGGGAAACACTGAAGCTTTCTTT. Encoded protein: CASSFRPGQGNTEAFF.

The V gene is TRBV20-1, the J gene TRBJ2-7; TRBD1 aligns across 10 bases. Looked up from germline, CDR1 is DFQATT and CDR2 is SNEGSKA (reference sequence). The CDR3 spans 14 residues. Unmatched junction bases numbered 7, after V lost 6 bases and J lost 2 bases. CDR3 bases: TGCAGTGCCCCACTAGGACAGGGGGCCTACGAGCAGTACTTC. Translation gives CSAPLGQGAYEQYF.

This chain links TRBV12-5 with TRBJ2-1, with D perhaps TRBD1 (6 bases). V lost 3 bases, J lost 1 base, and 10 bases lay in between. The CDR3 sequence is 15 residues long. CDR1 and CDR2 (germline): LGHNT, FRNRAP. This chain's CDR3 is CASGFAGTSYNEQFF. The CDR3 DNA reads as TGTGCTAGTGGTTTCGCCGGGACATCCTACAATGAGCAGTTCTTC.

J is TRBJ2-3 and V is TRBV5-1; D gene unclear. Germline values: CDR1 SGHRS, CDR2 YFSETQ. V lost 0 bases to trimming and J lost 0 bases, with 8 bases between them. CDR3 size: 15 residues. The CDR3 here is CASSLGVTSTDTQYF. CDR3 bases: TGCGCCAGCAGCTTGGGGGTCACTAGCACAGATACGCAGTATTTT.

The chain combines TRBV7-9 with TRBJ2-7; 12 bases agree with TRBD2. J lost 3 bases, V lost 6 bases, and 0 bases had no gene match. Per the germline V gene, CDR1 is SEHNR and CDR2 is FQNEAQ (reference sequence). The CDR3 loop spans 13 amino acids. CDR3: CASRGLAGYEQYF. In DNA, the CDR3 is TGTGCCAGCAGGGGACTAGCGGGCTACGAGCAGTACTTC.

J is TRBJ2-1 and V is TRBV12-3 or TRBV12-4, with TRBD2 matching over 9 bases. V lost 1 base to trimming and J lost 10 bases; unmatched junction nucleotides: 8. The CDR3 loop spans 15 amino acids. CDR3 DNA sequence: TGTGCCAGCAGTTTAGATCAGGCGGGAGGGAGGGAGCAGTTCTTC. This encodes CASSLDQAGGREQFF.

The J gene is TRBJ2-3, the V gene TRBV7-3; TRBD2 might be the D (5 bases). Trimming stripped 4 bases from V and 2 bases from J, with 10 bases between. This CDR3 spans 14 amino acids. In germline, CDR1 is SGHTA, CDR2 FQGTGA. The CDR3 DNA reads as TGTGCCAGCAGCTCCCTCGGGAACACAGATACGCAGTATTTT. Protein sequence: CASSSLGNTDTQYF.

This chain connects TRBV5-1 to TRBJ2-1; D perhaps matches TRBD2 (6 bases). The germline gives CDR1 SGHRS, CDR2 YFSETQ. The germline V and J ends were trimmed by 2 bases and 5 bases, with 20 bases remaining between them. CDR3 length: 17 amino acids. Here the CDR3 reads CASSLSSVGGTHNEQFF. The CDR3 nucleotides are TGCGCCAGCAGCTTATCGTCGGTCGGCGGGACCCACAATGAGCAGTTCTTC.

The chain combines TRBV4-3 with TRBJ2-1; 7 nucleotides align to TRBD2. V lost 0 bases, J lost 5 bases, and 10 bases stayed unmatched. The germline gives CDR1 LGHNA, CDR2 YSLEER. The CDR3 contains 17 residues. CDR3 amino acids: CASSQDHFRTSHNEQFF. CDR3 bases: TGCGCCAGCAGCCAAGATCATTTCCGGACTAGTCACAATGAGCAGTTCTTC.

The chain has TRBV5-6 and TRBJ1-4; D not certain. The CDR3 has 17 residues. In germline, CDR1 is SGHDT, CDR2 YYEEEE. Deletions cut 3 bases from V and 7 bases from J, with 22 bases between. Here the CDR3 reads CASSSLGRMGMSEKLFF. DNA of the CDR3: TGTGCCAGCAGCTCTCTCGGACGGATGGGCATGAGTGAAAAACTGTTTTTT.

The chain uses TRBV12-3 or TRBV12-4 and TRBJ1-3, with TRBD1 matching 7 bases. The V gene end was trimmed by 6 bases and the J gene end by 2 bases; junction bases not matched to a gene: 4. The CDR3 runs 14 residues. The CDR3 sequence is CASRSTGTGNTIYF. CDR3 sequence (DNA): TGTGCCAGCAGATCGACAGGGACTGGAAACACCATATATTTT.

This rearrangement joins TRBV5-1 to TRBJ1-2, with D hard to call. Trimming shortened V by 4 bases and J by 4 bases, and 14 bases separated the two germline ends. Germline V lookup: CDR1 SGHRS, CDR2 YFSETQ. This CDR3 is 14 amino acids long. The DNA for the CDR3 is TGCGCCAGCAGCACATGGACCGCGCGCTATGGCTACACCTTC. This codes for CASSTWTARYGYTF.

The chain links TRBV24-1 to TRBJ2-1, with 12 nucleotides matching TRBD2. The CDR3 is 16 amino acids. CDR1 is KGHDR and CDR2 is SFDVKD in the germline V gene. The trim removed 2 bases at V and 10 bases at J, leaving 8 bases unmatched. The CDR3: CATSDSSGGALREQFF. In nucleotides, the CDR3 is TGTGCCACCAGTGATTCTAGCGGGGGGGCCCTTAGAGAGCAGTTCTTC.

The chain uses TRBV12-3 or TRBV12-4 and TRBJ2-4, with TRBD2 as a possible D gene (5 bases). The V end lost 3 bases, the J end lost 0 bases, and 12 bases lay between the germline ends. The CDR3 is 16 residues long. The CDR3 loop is CASSLNGELAKNIQYF. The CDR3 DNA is TGTGCCAGCAGTTTGAATGGGGAGTTAGCCAAAAACATTCAGTACTTC.

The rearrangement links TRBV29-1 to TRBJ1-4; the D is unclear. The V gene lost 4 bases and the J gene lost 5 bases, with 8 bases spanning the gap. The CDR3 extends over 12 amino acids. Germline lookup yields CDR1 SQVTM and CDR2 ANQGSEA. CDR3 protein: CSVGERNEKLFF. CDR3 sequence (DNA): TGCAGCGTTGGTGAACGGAATGAAAAACTGTTTTTT.

The CDR3: CASSQGQLETQYF. In DNA, the CDR3 is TGCGCCAGCAGCCAAGGGCAGCTGGAGACCCAGTACTTC. The V gene is TRBV4-1, the J gene TRBJ2-5; D is ambiguous. This CDR3 has 13 amino acids. Germline CDR1 is MGHRA and CDR2 is YSYEKL. V gave up 1 base and J gave up 5 bases, with 8 bases separating them.

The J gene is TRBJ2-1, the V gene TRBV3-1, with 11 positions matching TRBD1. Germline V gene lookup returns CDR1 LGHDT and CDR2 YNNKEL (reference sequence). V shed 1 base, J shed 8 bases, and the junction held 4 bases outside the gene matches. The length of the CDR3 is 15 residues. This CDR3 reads CASSQVGTGGHEQFF. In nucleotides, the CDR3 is TGTGCCAGCAGCCAAGTGGGGACAGGGGGTCATGAGCAGTTCTTC.